Shown below are 5 T cell receptor beta chains from a single sample sequenced in a study of STAT5B mutations in CD4+ large granular lymphocyte leukemia. Libraries were prepared by immunoSEQ multiplex PCR; TCRdb keeps only in-frame clonotypes and omits some of them. Of around 38,000 clones listed, around 90% are singletons. Source material: CD4+ T cells from blood buffy coats. The receptors come from a human donor in good health.

The chain has TRBV9 and TRBJ2-5; D gene unclear. The CDR3 is made up of 15 amino acids. Trimming pared 0 bases from V and 4 bases from J, leaving 13 bases between. The germline CDR1 and CDR2 sequences are SGDLS and YYNGEE. The CDR3 sequence is CASSVATSLRETQYF. DNA of the CDR3: TGTGCCAGCAGCGTAGCCACTTCATTGAGAGAGACCCAGTACTTC.

This chain uses TRBV5-1 with TRBJ2-3, with a possible D match to TRBD1 (5 bases). CDR1 is SGHRS, CDR2 YFSETQ, per germline. The CDR3 loop spans 13 amino acids. V was shortened by 6 bases and J by 3 bases, with 11 bases between the two germline ends. The CDR3, as DNA: TGCGCCAGCACAAGCCAGGGTACAGATACGCAGTATTTT. It encodes CASTSQGTDTQYF.

This clone was seen only a few times. CDR3 sequence (DNA): TGTGCCAGCAGCACAGGGGGGTACGAGCAGTACTTC. Its protein product is CASSTGGYEQYF. The chain uses TRBV2 and TRBJ2-7, with 8 bases that match TRBD1. V was pared by 6 bases and J by 4 bases, with 2 bases of the junction left unmatched. The germline V gene has CDR1 SNHLY and CDR2 FYNNEI. The CDR3 runs 12 residues.

The chain couples TRBV6-7 to TRBJ2-6; D may be TRBD1 (5 bases). TRBV6-7 is designated an ORF whose function remains uncertain. The CDR3 contains 17 residues. The V end lost 2 bases, the J end lost 0 bases, and 11 bases lay between the germline ends. In nucleotides, the CDR3 is TGTGCCAGCAGTTACAGGGGCAGCCCCTCTGGGGCCAACGTCCTGACTTTC. This translates into CASSYRGSPSGANVLTF.

The chain uses TRBV28 and TRBJ1-2; 7 positions agree with TRBD1. The CDR3 sequence is 18 residues long. V shed 2 bases and J 5 bases; nucleotides not matched to a gene: 17. Germline V gene lookup returns CDR1 MDHEN and CDR2 SYDVKM. DNA of the CDR3: TGTGCCAGCAGTTTACGTTCGTACGGAGGAGGACAGGCGTATGGCTACACCTTC. It translates to CASSLRSYGGGQAYGYTF.